This entry features one T cell receptor (beta chain) sequence. Antigen specificity is unknown. The data belong to a study of human thymus T cells. Clones were read by immunoSEQ multiplex PCR, and TCRdb kept only the in-frame ones, dropping some. Of about 60,000 clones detected, roughly 94% appear once; the ten largest clones hold roughly 5.6%. Points from the study as a whole: Thymic and blood repertoires appeared to display a bias in their usage of V and J genes.

Serving as donors were healthy Finnish infants, each of whom was having open corrective surgery for congenital heart defects. During surgery, 0.5-1 mL peripheral blood was drawn from four of eight donors. Genomic DNA was extracted from every available blood leukocyte. The CDR3 is 13 residues long. V lost 0 bases and J 5 bases, leaving 9 bases between the germline ends. The germline V gene encodes CDR1 SGHRS and CDR2 YFSETQ. The chain recombines TRBV5-1 with TRBJ2-7; a possible D gene is TRBD2 (5 bases). The sequence derives from a boy in the first two years of life with a congenital heart defect but otherwise immunologically healthy. The sample was blood. CDR3 amino acids: CASSLESGDEQYF. CDR3 in DNA: TGCGCCAGCAGCTTGGAGTCCGGGGACGAGCAGTACTTC.